A selection of T cell receptor beta chains follows, all from one sample in a study of T cells in Graves' hyperthyroidism and ophthalmopathy. Using its own MiXCR run on the multiplex PCR reads, TCRdb lists one record per CDR3 protein. The sample consists of fewer than 400,000 distinct CDR3 sequences, around 25% of them appearing once. The sequenced material came from blood. The receptors come from a man in his fifties or sixties with Graves' hyperthyroidism. Both conserved end residues are part of each CDR3. A D gene is named only where the DNA matches it firmly. Clone sizes are given selectively: once, few, many, or a class where the clone is expanded.

>TRBV5-1|TRBJ2-1|.|.
TGCGCCAGCAGTCTTGGACCCTCGGTTGGTGAGCAGTTCTTC
CASSLGPSVGEQFF
>TRBV19|TRBJ2-2|few|TRBD2
TGTGCCAGTAGTATGACTAGCGGGAGTTTCACCGGGGAGCTGTTTTTT
CASSMTSGSFTGELFF
>TRBV24-1|TRBJ2-3|few|TRBD1
TGTGCCACGGGGGGACAGGGTGGCACAGATACGCAGTATTTT
CATGGQGGTDTQYF
>TRBV20-1|TRBJ2-2|few|TRBD2
TGCAGTGCCCAATACACAGCCGGGACTAGCGGGAAGAACACCGGGGAGCTGTTTTTT
CSAQYTAGTSGKNTGELFF
>TRBV28|TRBJ2-7|many|.
TGTGCCAGCAGCCAACAGGGTGTGGAAACCTACGAGCAGTACTTC
CASSQQGVETYEQYF
>TRBV28|TRBJ2-7|many|TRBD1
TGTGCCAGCAGTGCATTGACAGGGAACTCCGAGCAGTACTTC
CASSALTGNSEQYF
>TRBV6-2/TRBV6-3|TRBJ2-1|.|.
TGTGCCAGCAGACAGGGTCCACCAGGGAAGAATGAGCAGTTCTTC
CASRQGPPGKNEQFF
>TRBV12-3/TRBV12-4|TRBJ2-1|many|TRBD2
TGTGCCAGCAGTCCCGGACTAGACCACAATGAGCAGTTCTTC
CASSPGLDHNEQFF
>TRBV7-9|TRBJ1-1|.|TRBD1
TGTGCCAGCAGCCAACTGACAGGGGGCCTGGGCACTGAAGCTTTCTTT
CASSQLTGGLGTEAFF
>TRBV29-1|TRBJ1-5|few|TRBD1
TGCAGCGTCGGACAGGGACGTTTCCAACGTCCGAATTATAGCAATCAGCCCCAGCATTTT
CSVGQGRFQRPNYSNQPQHF
>TRBV25-1|TRBJ2-2|.|.
TGTGCCAGCAGTGAATCGCTCGGGGAGCTGTTTTTT
CASSESLGELFF
>TRBV6-6|TRBJ2-2|few|.
TGTGCCAGCAGTTACTCTATGGGGGCAGGGGAGCTGTTTTTT
CASSYSMGAGELFF
>TRBV11-2|TRBJ2-1|many|.
TGTGCCAGCAGCTTAGCCGCAAGCTCCTACAATGAGCAGTTCTTC
CASSLAASSYNEQFF
>TRBV6-4|TRBJ2-7|.|TRBD2
TGTGCCAGCAGTGACTCCCTACTAGCGGGAGGCTCCTACGAGCAGTACTTC
CASSDSLLAGGSYEQYF
>TRBV27|TRBJ2-3|many|.
TGTGCCAGCAGTCCCACCCCGACCATAGCTGGCGCAGATACGCAGTATTTT
CASSPTPTIAGADTQYF
>TRBV19|TRBJ2-1|.|TRBD2
TGTGCCAGTAGTTGGAAGCTAGCGGTATCCTACAATGAGCAGTTCTTC
CASSWKLAVSYNEQFF
>TRBV7-9|TRBJ2-3|.|TRBD1
TGTGCCAGCAGCTACGGGACAGGGAAGGGAGATACGCAGTATTTT
CASSYGTGKGDTQYF
>TRBV18|TRBJ2-7|.|.
TGTGCCAGCTCACCACGGAATACGTACGAGCAGTACTTC
CASSPRNTYEQYF
>TRBV6-1|TRBJ2-2|.|.
TGTGCCAGCAGTGAACTTGGTCTGACCGGGGAGCTGTTTTTT
CASSELGLTGELFF
>TRBV6-5|TRBJ2-7|.|TRBD1
TGTGCCAGCAGTTACCTCGGGACAGGGGGCTACGAGCAGTACTTC
CASSYLGTGGYEQYF
>TRBV27|TRBJ2-7|.|.
TGTGCCAGCAGTTACCATGACAGTTCCTACGAGCAGTACTTC
CASSYHDSSYEQYF
>TRBV3-1|TRBJ2-7|.|.
TGTGCCAGCAGCCAAGATCGTTCCCTAGATCATTACGAGCAGTACTTC
CASSQDRSLDHYEQYF
>TRBV28|TRBJ2-5|few|.
TGTGCCACCAGCCCCGGTGGCAGGGGGGTAGTAGAGACCCAGTACTTC
CATSPGGRGVVETQYF
>TRBV2|TRBJ2-1|.|TRBD2
TGTGCCAGCAGCGAGTCGGAACTAGCGGGGCGAAGAAGCTCCTACAATGAGCAGTTCTTC
CASSESELAGRRSSYNEQFF
>TRBV2|TRBJ1-2|.|.
TGTGCCAGCAGGGACGCATATGGCTACACCTTC
CASRDAYGYTF
>TRBV27|TRBJ2-7|.|TRBD1
TGTGCCAGCAGGCTAGGGGGCCAATTGTCCTACGAGCAGTACTTC
CASRLGGQLSYEQYF
>TRBV24-1|TRBJ2-5|.|.
TGTGCCACCAGTGGGCCCAGCGGTAGGGGGACCCAGTACTTC
CATSGPSGRGTQYF
>TRBV5-1|TRBJ2-7|.|TRBD1
TGCGCCAGCAGCTCCTGGGACAGGGAAAACGAGCAGTACTTC
CASSSWDRENEQYF
>TRBV30|TRBJ2-2|.|TRBD2
TGTGCCTGGAGGAACCGGGGGGGATTCGGGGAGCTGTTTTTT
CAWRNRGGFGELFF
>TRBV28|TRBJ2-5|few|.
TGTGCCAGCAGTCGACGGGAGAACCAAGAGACCCAGTACTTC
CASSRRENQETQYF
>TRBV2|TRBJ2-7|once|.
TGTGCCAGCAGGAGGACAGGCGGGAGTTATTACGAGCAGTACTTC
CASRRTGGSYYEQYF
>TRBV2|TRBJ2-5|.|.
TGTGCCAGCAGTAAAGGGTACCAAGAGACCCAGTACTTC
CASSKGYQETQYF
>TRBV7-9|TRBJ2-5|few|TRBD1
TGTGCCAGCAGCATGGGACAGGGTTACAGAAGCCGACAAGAGACCCAGTACTTC
CASSMGQGYRSRQETQYF
>TRBV28|TRBJ1-2|many|.
TGTGCCAGCAGTCAGGGACGGCTCTATGGCTACACCTTC
CASSQGRLYGYTF
>TRBV5-1|TRBJ2-6|few|TRBD1
TGCGCCAGCAGTCGGGACAGGGCTGGGGCCAACGTCCTGACTTTC
CASSRDRAGANVLTF
>TRBV6-1|TRBJ2-1|.|TRBD2
TGTGCCAGCAGTTCGGGACTACCCCATCAGTACAATGAGCAGTTCTTC
CASSSGLPHQYNEQFF
>TRBV3-1|TRBJ2-2|.|.
TGTGCCAGCAGCCAATACACTATGAACACCGGGGAGCTGTTTTTT
CASSQYTMNTGELFF
>TRBV6-2/TRBV6-3|TRBJ2-7|few|TRBD2
TGTGCCAGCAGTTACACCGCTCCTACTAGCGGCACTATCTACGAGCAGTACTTC
CASSYTAPTSGTIYEQYF
>TRBV20-1|TRBJ2-5|.|.
TGCAGCTCGGGGGAAGAGACCCAGTACTTC
CSSGEETQYF
>TRBV6-1|TRBJ2-5|few|.
TGTGCCAGCTGGGGGCTAGCGGAAGAGACCCAGTACTTC
CASWGLAEETQYF
>TRBV11-3|TRBJ2-7|many|TRBD2
TGTGCCAGCAGCTTATTCAGCGGGAGGGCCCCTCAGGAGCAGTACTTC
CASSLFSGRAPQEQYF
>TRBV7-9|TRBJ1-1|.|.
TGTGCCAGCAGCTTAGTAGAGTTCACTGAAGCTTTCTTT
CASSLVEFTEAFF
>TRBV12-3/TRBV12-4|TRBJ2-1|.|TRBD2
TGTGCCAGCAGTTTCTCACCCGGGACTAGCGGGAGGGCCTCCCGCAATGAGCAGTTCTTC
CASSFSPGTSGRASRNEQFF
>TRBV28|TRBJ2-3|few|.
TGTGCCAGCAGACTTCGGGGGCTTGGGGCGAATACGCAGTATTTT
CASRLRGLGANTQYF
>TRBV24-1|TRBJ1-1|.|.
TGTGCCACCAGTGACAGCCGACAGTTGAACACTGAAGCTTTCTTT
CATSDSRQLNTEAFF
>TRBV7-3|TRBJ2-5|.|.
TGTGCCAGCAGCTTGCAAAGGGGCGGGCAAGAGACCCAGTACTTC
CASSLQRGGQETQYF
>TRBV6-1|TRBJ2-7|many|.
TGTGCCAGCAAGGAGACCATACTTTCTGGCGAGCAGTACTTC
CASKETILSGEQYF
>TRBV3-1|TRBJ2-2|many|.
TGTGCCAGCAGCCAAAGTGAGTTGGACACCGGGGAGCTGTTTTTT
CASSQSELDTGELFF
>TRBV3-1|TRBJ1-1|few|.
TGTGCCAGCAGCCAAGGAAATTCGAGGGGCACTGAAGCTTTCTTT
CASSQGNSRGTEAFF
>TRBV28|TRBJ2-5|many|.
TGTGCCAGCAGTAATCGGGAGACCCAGTACTTC
CASSNRETQYF
>TRBV6-1|TRBJ1-2|many|TRBD1
TGTGCCAGCAGTGCTGCAGGGGGTCAAGGCTACACCTTC
CASSAAGGQGYTF
>TRBV20-1|TRBJ2-1|few|TRBD2
TGCAGTGCTCCTCGACTAGCGGGAGACAATGAGCAGTTCTTC
CSAPRLAGDNEQFF
>TRBV6-1|TRBJ2-1|.|.
TGTGCCAGCAGTGAAGGGGACGGCCCTAACAGTGAGCAGTTCTTC
CASSEGDGPNSEQFF